The rows below give T cell receptor beta chains drawn from one sample of a study of shared clonotypes between healthy human individuals. TCRdb's copy holds only in-frame clones and misses some; the assay was immunoSEQ multiplex PCR. Of around 940,000 clones detected, 76% appear once; the ten largest clones hold around 1.4%. Material for sequencing was memory CD4+ T cells sorted from blood. The receptor set was obtained from a man between 18 and 35 years old in good health. The CDR3 runs from the conserved cysteine through the conserved F or W. A D gene is named only where the DNA matches it firmly. The size field is filled for only some rows; it gives once, few, many or a size class.

TRBD2,TRBV4-1,NA,TRBJ2-3,TGCGCCAGCAGCGGAACCTTAGCGGGACTAGGCACAGATACGCAGTATTTT,CASSGTLAGLGTDTQYF
TRBD1,TRBV2,NA,TRBJ2-3,TGTGCCAGCAGTCGGACAGGGGGTAAAGATACGCAGTATTTT,CASSRTGGKDTQYF
NA,TRBV5-1,NA,TRBJ2-1,TGCGCCAGCAGCCCTCTAGGACAGACGCAGTTCTTC,CASSPLGQTQFF
TRBD2,TRBV5-6,NA,TRBJ2-1,TGTGCCAGCAGAACCAGGAGCGGGATTTACAATGAGCAGTTCTTC,CASRTRSGIYNEQFF
TRBD2,TRBV4-1,NA,TRBJ2-7,TGCGCCAGCAGCCATCCTACTAGCGGGAGAGCCTACGAGCAGTACTTC,CASSHPTSGRAYEQYF
NA,TRBV11-2,once,TRBJ2-6,TGTGCCAGCCGACCCCTCGGGGGCCCTGGGGCCAACGTCCTGACTTTC,CASRPLGGPGANVLTF
NA,TRBV21-1,NA,TRBJ2-3,TGTGCCAGCAGCAAAGTTCAGGGCTGGGATACGCAGTATTTT,CASSKVQGWDTQYF
NA,TRBV2,NA,TRBJ2-5,TGTGCCAGCAGTGAACACCGAGAAGCCTGGTACTTC,CASSEHREAWYF
NA,TRBV19,NA,TRBJ1-2,TGTGCCAGTAGTACTACCGGACAGACTCATCGAGGCTACACCTTC,CASSTTGQTHRGYTF
NA,TRBV6-5,NA,TRBJ2-3,TGTGCCAGCCAACCTGCGGTGACGAGCAGGGATACGCAGTATTTT,CASQPAVTSRDTQYF
NA,TRBV5-1,few,TRBJ2-7,TGCGCCAGCAGCTTGTCGTGGGGGGACACCTACGAGCAGTACTTC,CASSLSWGDTYEQYF
NA,TRBV4-2,NA,TRBJ2-3,TGTGCCAGCAGCCAGACTACCACTAGCACAGATACGCAGTATTTT,CASSQTTTSTDTQYF
TRBD2,TRBV25-1,few,TRBJ2-3,TGTGCCAGCAGCAAACGACCGGGACTAGCGACACGCACAGATACGCAGTATTTT,CASSKRPGLATRTDTQYF
NA,TRBV27,once,TRBJ1-5,TGTGCCAGCGCTGGCGGGGTAAACCAGCCCCAGCATTTT,CASAGGVNQPQHF
TRBD1,TRBV2,few,TRBJ2-7,TGTGCCAGCACGGGACAGGGGGGGATTGTTTTTGGCGAGCAGTACTTC,CASTGQGGIVFGEQYF
NA,TRBV6-5,NA,TRBJ1-2,TGTGCCAGCAGGCCGACAGGACTTAACTATGGCTACACCTTC,CASRPTGLNYGYTF
TRBD1,TRBV30,NA,TRBJ2-1,TGTGCCTGGAGCCAAAAAGGGGGCAGGTCCTACAATGAGCAGTTCTTC,CAWSQKGGRSYNEQFF
NA,TRBV4-1,few,TRBJ1-2,TGCGCCAGCAGCCAAGCCCTCACAGAGAACTATGGCTACACCTTC,CASSQALTENYGYTF
NA,TRBV9,NA,TRBJ1-3,TGTGCCAGCAGCATCGCGGGGGGCGTTCAGGGAAACACCATATATTTT,CASSIAGGVQGNTIYF
NA,TRBV10-3,once,TRBJ1-2,TGTGCCATCAGTGAGTCGGGGAACTATGGCTACACCTTC,CAISESGNYGYTF
NA,TRBV5-1,few,TRBJ1-6,TGCGCCAGCAGCCCGGACACGACGTATAATTCACCCCTCCACTTT,CASSPDTTYNSPLHF
NA,TRBV12-5,NA,TRBJ2-1,TGTGCTAGTGGTTTAGCAGGGACGCCGAACAATGAGCAGTTCTTC,CASGLAGTPNNEQFF
TRBD1,TRBV18,NA,TRBJ1-5,TGTGCCAGCTCACCCGGGACAGGGGGCGTTCAGCCCCAGCATTTT,CASSPGTGGVQPQHF
TRBD1,TRBV29-1,NA,TRBJ2-1,TGCAGCGTTGAAGGGACTTTTGGGACAGCCTCCTACAATGAGCAGTTCTTC,CSVEGTFGTASYNEQFF
TRBD1,TRBV5-1,once,TRBJ1-1,TGCGCCAGCAGCTTGGCCAGGGACAGGAATTCTGAAGCTTTCTTT,CASSLARDRNSEAFF
NA,TRBV7-2,NA,TRBJ2-3,TGTGCCAGCAGCGCGGGGCAGACAGATACGCAGTATTTT,CASSAGQTDTQYF
TRBD1,TRBV6-5,NA,TRBJ1-5,TGTGCCAGCAAAAATACAGGGGGCAATCAGCCCCAGCATTTT,CASKNTGGNQPQHF
NA,TRBV2,NA,TRBJ2-3,TGTGCCAGCAGCCCCCTCCAAAGCACAGATACGCAGTATTTT,CASSPLQSTDTQYF
NA,TRBV12-5,NA,TRBJ2-3,TGTGCTAGTGGCATAAGTAGCGAGGATACGCAGTATTTT,CASGISSEDTQYF
NA,TRBV30,NA,TRBJ1-5,TGTGCCTGGAGTGGTCTTACAGATCAGCCCCAGCATTTT,CAWSGLTDQPQHF
NA,TRBV5-1,NA,TRBJ2-3,TGCGCCAGCAGCCCCCTAAGGGCAGATACGCAGTATTTT,CASSPLRADTQYF
TRBD1,TRBV6-4,NA,TRBJ2-7,TGTGCCAGAGGGGACAGGGGGAAAGGCGAGCAGTACTTC,CARGDRGKGEQYF
TRBD1,TRBV10-1,once,TRBJ2-5,TGCGCCAGCAGTGAGTTAGGGGGCTCGGCGGAGACCCAGTACTTC,CASSELGGSAETQYF
NA,TRBV11-3,many,TRBJ2-1,TGTGCCAGCAGCCCGGCGGCGTCCAATGAGCAGTTCTTC,CASSPAASNEQFF
NA,TRBV4-1,NA,TRBJ2-7,TGCGCCAGCAGCCAAGAGTCAGGGAGGTACGAGCAGTACTTC,CASSQESGRYEQYF
NA,TRBV6-4,NA,TRBJ2-3,TGTGCCAGCAGTCCCTTGGGGGATGGCACAGATACGCAGTATTTT,CASSPLGDGTDTQYF
NA,TRBV7-8,many,TRBJ2-1,TGTGCCAGCAGCTTAGCGGGGGGGCCCTATGAGCAGTTCTTC,CASSLAGGPYEQFF
NA,TRBV9,NA,TRBJ2-5,TGTGCCAGCAGCTCGTATGGGGGGAAAGAGACCCAGTACTTC,CASSSYGGKETQYF
NA,TRBV6-1,NA,TRBJ1-6,TGTGCCAGCAGTGAGTGGACATTCTCCTATAATTCACCCCTCCACTTT,CASSEWTFSYNSPLHF
TRBD1,TRBV7-9,NA,TRBJ1-6,TGTGCCAGCAGCTTACAAGGGGGCAATTCACCCCTCCACTTT,CASSLQGGNSPLHF
NA,TRBV4-3,NA,TRBJ2-1,TGCGCCAGCAGCCAAGAGTCCACCAACAATGAGCAGTTCTTC,CASSQESTNNEQFF
NA,TRBV19,NA,TRBJ1-2,TGTGCCAGTAGTAGACAGATCAGTACAGGCGCCGGGTATGGCTACACCTTC,CASSRQISTGAGYGYTF
TRBD2,TRBV25-1,NA,TRBJ2-2,TGTGCCAGCAGTGGTCAGGGAGGGGCCGGGGAGCTGTTTTTT,CASSGQGGAGELFF
NA,TRBV30,once,TRBJ1-2,TGTGCCTGGAGTACAGGGTCGGGCTATGGCTACACCTTC,CAWSTGSGYGYTF
NA,TRBV18,NA,TRBJ2-1,TGTGCCAGCTCACCCATGGCTGGCGGTTACAATGAGCAGTTCTTC,CASSPMAGGYNEQFF
TRBD1,TRBV5-1,once,TRBJ2-7,TGCGCCAGCAGCTTGGCGGGGACAGCCTCCTACGAGCAGTACTTC,CASSLAGTASYEQYF
NA,TRBV6-5,NA,TRBJ1-6,TGTGCCAGCAGTACCTACAGGGACTCACCCCTCCACTTT,CASSTYRDSPLHF
NA,TRBV28,NA,TRBJ1-2,TGTGCCAGCAGTCCCGCCGGGCCGGCTAACTATGGCTACACCTTC,CASSPAGPANYGYTF
NA,TRBV10-3,NA,TRBJ1-1,TGTGCCGGGGGAAGGGGCACTGAAGCTTTCTTT,CAGGRGTEAFF
NA,TRBV30,NA,TRBJ2-2,TGTGCCTGGAGTGTTGGACACAGCACCGGGGAGCTGTTTTTT,CAWSVGHSTGELFF
TRBD1,TRBV5-6,NA,TRBJ2-7,TGTGCCAGCAGTTCCGGGACAGGGGCCTACGAGCAGTACTTC,CASSSGTGAYEQYF
NA,TRBV7-3,many,TRBJ2-2,TGTGCCAGTACAGACAGAAACACCGGGGAGCTGTTTTTT,CASTDRNTGELFF
NA,TRBV19,NA,TRBJ1-2,TGTGTTTTTCCTCAGGTTTATCCCTATGGCTACACCTTC,CVFPQVYPYGYTF
TRBD1,TRBV5-1,NA,TRBJ2-7,TGCGCCAGCAGCCTGCAGGGGGCCTCCTACGAGCAGTACTTC,CASSLQGASYEQYF
TRBD1,TRBV9,NA,TRBJ2-7,TGTGCCAGCAGCGTAGGGACAGGGTATAACGAGCAGTACTTC,CASSVGTGYNEQYF
NA,TRBV2,NA,TRBJ2-5,TGTGCCAGCAGTGGCCACCAGGGGACCCAGTACTTC,CASSGHQGTQYF
NA,TRBV10-3,many,TRBJ1-2,TGTGCCATCAGTGAGGGACAGCTATACTATGGCTACACCTTC,CAISEGQLYYGYTF
NA,TRBV7-9,NA,TRBJ1-5,TGTGCCAGCAGCTTGAGTCAGGGGAGCAATCAGCCCCAGCATTTT,CASSLSQGSNQPQHF
NA,TRBV5-1,NA,TRBJ1-1,TGCGCCAGCAGCTTATCTTACACGGCGGCGGTGAACACTGAAGCTTTCTTT,CASSLSYTAAVNTEAFF
NA,TRBV4-1,NA,TRBJ1-2,TGCGCCAGCAGCCAACCTACAGGGAACTATGGCTACACCTTC,CASSQPTGNYGYTF